This T cell receptor beta chain was documented in a study of T cell repertoires in cytomegalovirus infection (dated by TCRdb to the late 2010s). The study in broad terms: Alongside well-studied HLA-B-restricted epitopes, the peptide stimulations were aimed at recently identified HLA-C-restricted CMV epitopes, whose presentation resists viral immunomodulation. Donor HLA type was relevant to the analysis, as public TCR beta signatures indicated carriage of CMV infection together with the matching HLA type.

According to the study, the label for this sample's treatment or condition signals: in vitro stimulation with specific CMV peptide epitopes to enrich CMV-specific T cells. The sample holds one count of this clonotype. Its specific antigen is unknown. It has no much larger one-base neighbor in the sample; base qualities were not kept. A single read offers scant evidence. From a lookup of the germline V gene (reference sequence), CDR1 and CDR2 are DFQATT and SNEGSKA. V is trimmed back by 0 bases and J by 8 bases, and the junction contains 10 bases that no gene match accounts for. Including the terminal cysteine and phenylalanine, the CDR3 comprises 15 residues. CDR3 DNA only is kept here, 45 bases in frame from base 1. What the study reported, not specific to this receptor: In both this cohort and an independent roughly 400-donor cohort, the cumulative frequency of public TCR beta family members distinguished carriers of CMV infection plus the relevant HLA type. The ex vivo response was dominated by HLA-C-restricted CMV-specific TCR beta clonotypes, which also provided the single most frequent clonotype in two of eight donors.

Sequencing was carried out with an Illumina HiSeq 1500. Using fastp trimming at Q25 and MiXCR clonotype assembly, TCRdb reanalyzed the public sequencing data and kept in-frame beta chains. Entries that share a CDR3 protein sequence are merged under the most common genes and DNA. This sample is represented by roughly 920,000 distinct CDR3 sequences; roughly 30% of them were singletons. Roughly 13% of the sample comes from the top ten. The clonotype was recovered from a human donor in good health (CMV status not recorded). Some clones in this sample may be carry-over from other donors' samples. The sequence joins TRBV20-1 to TRBJ2-1, and TRBD2 matches 7 of the central bases. The specimen comprised cultured CD8+ T cells from PBMCs, sampled from culture after CMV antigen stimulation. The nucleotide sequence is given as TGCAGTGCTAGAGACCCCAGCGGGGATGGGGATGAGCAGTTCTTC. Its protein is CSARDPSGDGDEQFF.